Each of the 31 T cell receptor beta chains below was sequenced from the same sample in a study of blood T cell repertoires in COVID-19. Generated by immunoSEQ multiplex PCR, the TCRdb table keeps only in-frame clones and is missing some. The sample has 98,000 or so clones, over 70% seen once. Sequences were obtained from peripheral blood. The source is a man in his fifties or sixties with acute or convalescent COVID-19.

The chain has TRBV4-2 and TRBJ2-5, with 7 bases aligning to TRBD1. The CDR3 covers 16 residues. Per the germline V gene, CDR1 is LGHNA and CDR2 is YNFKEQ. The V segment lost 0 bases and the J segment 1 base; nucleotides outside the gene matches: 5. CDR3 sequence (DNA): TGTGCCAGCAGCCAAGATAGTAAGGGGGCCCAAGAGACCCAGTACTTC. Residues: CASSQDSKGAQETQYF.

The chain joins TRBV5-1 to TRBJ2-5; 9 bases map to TRBD2. From germline, CDR1 is SGHRS and CDR2 YFSETQ. J was trimmed by 4 bases and V by 4 bases; bases with no gene match: 5. CDR3 size: 14 residues. CDR3 bases: TGCGCCAGCAGCCTACAACTAGCGGGAGAGACCCAGTACTTC. Amino acids: CASSLQLAGETQYF.

The chain employs TRBV12-5 and TRBJ2-7; 8 nucleotides line up with TRBD2. Germline values: CDR1 LGHNT, CDR2 FRNRAP. V was clipped by 0 bases and J by 2 bases; unmatched bases: 6. The CDR3 covers 16 residues. Here the CDR3 reads CASGLVITSGTYEQYF. The DNA for the CDR3 is TGTGCTAGTGGTTTGGTAATCACTAGCGGAACCTACGAGCAGTACTTC.

This clone was counted a single time. This chain links TRBV3-1 (or the pseudogene TRBV3-2) with TRBJ2-5, with D unresolved. This CDR3 comprises 14 residues. Germline-derived CDR1 and CDR2 are LGHDT and YNNKEL (reference sequence). Trimming removed 3 bases at V and 6 bases at J, with 14 bases between. In DNA form, the CDR3 reads TGTGCCAGCAGCCACCCTCCCGCCTATAAGACCCAGTACTTC. Its translation: CASSHPPAYKTQYF.

The rearrangement links TRBV5-1 to TRBJ2-1; 9 bases are shared with TRBD1. Trimming removed 2 bases from V and 5 bases from J; junction bases left unmatched: 5. Germline CDR1 is SGHRS and CDR2 is YFSETQ. CDR3 length: 15 residues. The CDR3 sequence is CASSFPGQGNNEQFF. CDR3 bases: TGCGCCAGCAGCTTCCCGGGACAGGGTAACAATGAGCAGTTCTTC.

The chain combines TRBV28 with TRBJ2-2; TRBD2 agrees at 8 bases. With 3 bases clipped from V and 6 bases from J, the junction kept 3 bases outside the gene matches. This CDR3 region has 14 residues. CDR1 and CDR2 from the germline V gene are MDHEN and SYDVKM. This CDR3 is CASSLGGRSGELFF. The CDR3 DNA reads TGTGCCAGCAGTTTGGGCGGGAGGTCCGGGGAGCTGTTTTTT.

V usage is TRBV11-2 and J usage is TRBJ2-3, with D perhaps matching TRBD1 (5 bases). This CDR3 has 17 residues. The germline V and J ends were trimmed by 2 bases and 2 bases, with 17 bases remaining between them. CDR1 is SGHAT, CDR2 FQNNGV, per germline. The CDR3 reads CASSLFGATVLTDTQYF. The CDR3 DNA sequence: TGTGCCAGCAGCTTATTTGGGGCCACAGTACTCACAGATACGCAGTATTTT.

The sample holds one count of this clone. V and J are TRBV10-1 and TRBJ2-3, with TRBD2 matching 13 bases. The trim removed 4 bases at V and 6 bases at J, leaving 4 bases unmatched. The CDR3 runs to 15 residues. Germline-derived CDR1 and CDR2 are WNHNN and SYGVQD (reference sequence). The CDR3 sequence: CASSAGLAGVDTQYF. The CDR3 DNA reads as TGCGCCAGCAGTGCAGGACTAGCGGGAGTTGATACGCAGTATTTT.

As to this clone: One end of the junction fails to match germline, which may point to a read error. The V gene is TRBV18, the J gene TRBJ1-3; TRBD1 might be the D (6 bases). Germline CDR1 reads KGHSH; CDR2 reads LQKENI. There are 17 residues in the CDR3. The CDR3 protein is CAGSPKRTASSGNTIYF. The CDR3 nucleotides are TGTGCCGGCTCACCAAAGAGGACAGCGAGCTCTGGAAACACCATATATTTT.

Note on this clone: The same CDR3 can be traced to other DNA sequences in this sample. The chain combines TRBV20-1 with TRBJ2-5, with TRBD1 matching over 8 bases. J gave up 5 bases and V 3 bases, and 5 bases lay outside the gene matches. The germline V gene encodes CDR1 DFQATT and CDR2 SNEGSKA (reference sequence). The CDR3 extends over 13 amino acids. The CDR3 is CSASTGGMETQYF. The CDR3 nucleotides read TGCAGTGCTAGTACAGGGGGGATGGAGACCCAGTACTTC.

This clone was picked up a small number of times. This CDR3 is also generated by other DNA sequences in the sample. The chain has TRBV12-3 or TRBV12-4 and TRBJ1-2; 8 bases agree with TRBD1. The CDR3 runs 13 residues. J was trimmed by 2 bases and V by 6 bases; bases with no gene match: 2. The CDR3 nucleotides read TGTGCCAGCAGCCGACAGGGGAACTATGGCTACACCTTC. It encodes CASSRQGNYGYTF.

This clone was detected once. CDR3: CASRRQTGNTEAFF. CDR3 coding DNA: TGTGCCAGTAGACGTCAGACAGGGAACACTGAAGCTTTCTTT. J is TRBJ1-1 and V is TRBV19, with D possibly being TRBD1 (6 bases). Germline V gives CDR1 LNHDA, CDR2 SQIVND (reference sequence). The CDR3 runs 14 residues. V was trimmed by 6 bases and J by 1 base, leaving 12 bases between them.

This clone was observed a few times. Other DNA sequences in the sample encode the same CDR3. The genes are TRBV11-2 and TRBJ2-7; a weak D match, TRBD2 (6 bases). The CDR3 runs 14 residues. Germline-derived CDR1 and CDR2 are SGHAT and FQNNGV. Trimming removed 1 base from V and 1 base from J, with 8 bases in between. The DNA for the CDR3 is TGTGCCAGCAGCTTAGGGGGGAGGTCCTACGAGCAGTACTTC. Protein: CASSLGGRSYEQYF. The whole variable domain, filled in from reference TRBV11-2 and TRBJ2-7, reads EAGVAQSPRYKIIEKRQSVAFWCNPISGHATLYWYQQILGQGPKLLIQFQNNGVVDDSQLPKDRFSAERLKGVDSTLKIQPAKLEDSAVYLCASSLGGRSYEQYFGPGTRLTVT.

The chain combines TRBV9 with TRBJ1-6; possibly TRBD1 for D (6 bases). CDR1 is SGDLS, CDR2 YYNGEE, per germline. The CDR3 is made up of 15 amino acids. Trimming removed 2 bases at V and 5 bases at J, with 11 bases between. The CDR3 sequence is CASSVTDSNNSPLHF. The CDR3 DNA sequence: TGTGCCAGCAGCGTTACGGACAGTAATAATTCACCCCTCCACTTT.

CDR3 sequence: CASSLGTGAPGAFF. The CDR3 nucleotides read TGCGCCAGCAGCTTGGGTACAGGCGCCCCTGGAGCTTTCTTT. The chain has TRBV5-1 and TRBJ1-1, with a weak D call TRBD1 (5 bases). The V gene lost 0 bases and the J gene lost 10 bases, with 16 bases spanning the gap. The germline gives CDR1 SGHRS, CDR2 YFSETQ. The CDR3 is 14 amino acids.

The rearrangement links TRBV3-1 (or the pseudogene TRBV3-2) to TRBJ2-5; 7 positions agree with TRBD1. There are 12 residues in the CDR3. The germline CDR1 and CDR2 sequences are LGHDT and YNNKEL (reference sequence). V shed 4 bases and J 4 bases; nucleotides not matched to a gene: 0. The DNA for the CDR3 is TGTGCCAGCAGCCGGACAGGAGAGACCCAGTACTTC. Residues: CASSRTGETQYF.

The rearrangement links TRBV11-3 to TRBJ1-2; 8 bases align to TRBD1. The CDR3 extends over 14 amino acids. With V trimmed by 4 bases and J by 2 bases, 3 bases remained unmatched. The germline CDR1 and CDR2 sequences are SGHNT and YENEEA. The DNA of the CDR3 is TGTGCCAGCAGCTCCGGACAGGGAAACTATGGCTACACCTTC. This gives the protein CASSSGQGNYGYTF.

The chain links TRBV10-3 to TRBJ2-1; tentatively, D is TRBD2 (5 bases). Germline CDR1 and CDR2: ENHRY and SYGVKD. CDR3 length: 15 residues. Trimming removed 3 bases at V and 9 bases at J, with 18 bases between. The CDR3 sequence is CAISERDYAPREQFF. CDR3 nucleotides: TGTGCCATCAGTGAACGTGACTATGCGCCCCGTGAGCAGTTCTTC.

V gene TRBV6-1 combines with J gene TRBJ2-3; TRBD2 is a possible D gene (5 bases). This CDR3 is built from 14 residues. With 2 bases removed from V and 6 bases from J, the gap between germline ends came to 12 bases. CDR1 is MNHNS and CDR2 is SASEGT in the germline V gene. CDR3 nucleotide sequence: TGTGCCAGCAGTGAAATGGGAGAGTCGGATACGCAGTATTTT. This encodes CASSEMGESDTQYF.

The chain carries TRBV5-1 and TRBJ1-5; maybe TRBD1 (5 bases). Germline V gives CDR1 SGHRS, CDR2 YFSETQ. The CDR3 loop spans 14 amino acids. V dropped 4 bases and J dropped 7 bases, with 15 bases sitting between them. CDR3 coding DNA: TGCGCCAGCAGCGCCGGGCAGGGCGGACAGCCCCAGCATTTT. This gives the protein CASSAGQGGQPQHF.

V usage is TRBV2 and J usage is TRBJ1-3, with TRBD1 matching over 8 bases. J lost 3 bases, V lost 7 bases, and 14 bases had no gene match. Germline CDR1 and CDR2: SNHLY and FYNNEI. The CDR3 loop spans 17 amino acids. In DNA form, the CDR3 reads TGTGCCAGCACCCCGGACCGACAGGGGCTCCGTGGAAACACCATATATTTT. Protein: CASTPDRQGLRGNTIYF.

CDR3 DNA: TGTGCCAGCAGATCGGATACGCAGTATTTT. It yields the protein CASRSDTQYF. This rearrangement joins TRBV25-1 to TRBJ2-3; D is unresolved. Germline V gene sequence: CDR1 MGHDK, CDR2 SYGVNS. Trimming cost V 6 bases and J 6 bases, with 4 bases left between them. This CDR3 is built from 10 residues. Drawing the rest from reference TRBV25-1 and TRBJ2-3, the complete variable domain is EADIYQTPRYLVIGTGKKITLECSQTMGHDKMYWYQQDPGMELHLIHYSYGVNSTEKGDLSSESTVSRIRTEHFPLTLESARPSHTSQYLCASRSDTQYFGPGTRLTVL.

This chain joins TRBV6-5 and TRBJ1-5; D is possibly TRBD1 (5 bases). The CDR3 is 14 amino acids. The germline V and J ends were trimmed by 6 bases and 4 bases, with 13 bases remaining between them. Looked up from germline, CDR1 is MNHEY and CDR2 is SVGAGI. The CDR3 region is CASSGGTANQPQHF. DNA of the CDR3: TGTGCCAGCAGCGGCGGGACCGCTAATCAGCCCCAGCATTTT.

The CDR3 region has the DNA TGTGCCAGCAGCTTACTCGAAAAGGGGCGCTCTGGAAACACCATATATTTT. Translating gives CASSLLEKGRSGNTIYF. The rearrangement links TRBV11-2 to TRBJ1-3, with D perhaps TRBD1 (5 bases). The CDR3 runs 17 residues. CDR1 is SGHAT, CDR2 FQNNGV, per germline. Trimming left V 2 bases short and J 0 bases short, with 14 bases between. Combining the CDR3 with reference TRBV11-2 and TRBJ1-3 gives the whole variable domain EAGVAQSPRYKIIEKRQSVAFWCNPISGHATLYWYQQILGQGPKLLIQFQNNGVVDDSQLPKDRFSAERLKGVDSTLKIQPAKLEDSAVYLCASSLLEKGRSGNTIYFGEGSWLTVV.

CDR3 region: CAWSDELSGKLFF. For the CDR3, the DNA is TGTGCCTGGAGCGATGAGTTATCCGGGAAACTGTTTTTT. The V call is TRBV30, the J call TRBJ1-4; D not certain. Looked up from germline, CDR1 is GTSNPN and CDR2 is SVGIG (reference sequence). This CDR3 is built from 13 residues. Trimming pared 3 bases from V and 11 bases from J, leaving 16 bases between.

This chain links TRBV7-2 with TRBJ1-1; weak D call: TRBD1 (5 bases). The CDR3 runs 13 residues. Germline assignment: CDR1 SGHTA and CDR2 FQGNSA. V shed 5 bases and J shed 1 base, with 8 bases lying between them. CDR3 in amino acids: CASSPTGNTEAFF. The CDR3 DNA sequence: TGTGCCAGCAGCCCCACAGGGAACACTGAAGCTTTCTTT.

The chain combines TRBV3-1 (or the pseudogene TRBV3-2) with TRBJ1-6; 7 nucleotides line up with TRBD1. The V gene's germline CDR1 is LGHDT and CDR2 YNNKEL (reference sequence). The CDR3 is 14 amino acids. V trimming: 1 base; J trimming: 11 bases; junction bases outside the gene matches: 5. This CDR3 is CASSQGQGLPPLHF. CDR3 sequence (DNA): TGTGCCAGCAGCCAAGGACAGGGACTTCCACCCCTCCACTTT.

The V call is TRBV9, the J call TRBJ2-2; 9 nucleotides match TRBD1. The V segment lost 3 bases and the J segment 4 bases; nucleotides outside the gene matches: 7. The germline V gene encodes CDR1 SGDLS and CDR2 YYNGEE. The CDR3 has 16 amino acids. CDR3 coding DNA: TGTGCCAGCAGCGCTTGGGGACAGGGACGCACCGGGGAGCTGTTTTTT. This gives the protein CASSAWGQGRTGELFF.

The chain has TRBV28 and TRBJ2-3, with 7 bases matching TRBD1. CDR1 and CDR2 (germline): MDHEN, SYDVKM. The CDR3 consists of 17 residues. The V segment lost 4 bases and the J segment 3 bases; nucleotides outside the gene matches: 13. The CDR3 DNA is TGTGCCAGCAGTTCTTTTAGACAGGGCCGCACAACAGATACGCAGTATTTT. Translation gives CASSSFRQGRTTDTQYF.

The chain is built from TRBV28 and TRBJ1-6, with 10 bases identical to TRBD1. Losses at the gene ends were 8 bases for V and 8 bases for J; bases not matched to a gene: 9. Germline V gene sequence: CDR1 MDHEN, CDR2 SYDVKM. CDR3 length: 15 residues. The CDR3 sequence is CASFSSDRGHSPLHF. The CDR3 DNA reads as TGTGCCAGCTTCTCCTCCGACAGGGGGCATTCACCCCTCCACTTT.

This clone showed up just a few times. The chain links TRBV4-1 to TRBJ2-1; 8 nucleotides agree with TRBD1. Germline trimming cut 4 bases from V and 1 base from J; bases unmatched to any gene: 3. Germline CDR1 reads MGHRA; CDR2 reads YSYEKL. CDR3 size: 15 residues. Here the CDR3 reads CASSPTGVSYNEQFF. DNA of the CDR3: TGCGCCAGCAGCCCGACAGGGGTGTCCTACAATGAGCAGTTCTTC.